The sequence of this TCR beta chain was determined in a study of graft-versus-host responses after intestinal transplantation. Whole-study context: Multivisceral, liver-intestinal, or isolated intestinal grafts were transplanted into recipients.

Germline V lookup: CDR1 SGDLS, CDR2 YYNGEE. This CDR3 comprises 15 residues. With V trimmed by 0 bases and J by 4 bases, 7 bases remained unmatched. As to this clone: The antigen is not known.

Clones were read by immunoSEQ multiplex PCR, and TCRdb kept only the in-frame ones, dropping some. The table shows around 76,000 clones, with approximately 96% occurring only once. The origin of this receptor is a human donor who received an intestinal transplant. V is TRBV9 and J is TRBJ2-7, with 7 bases identical to TRBD2. The sequenced sample was unstimulated CD8+ T cells sorted from spleen or lymph node cells, obtained before intestinal transplant. The CDR3 DNA follows: TGTGCCAGCAGCGTAGCTGCGGGAGTGGTTTACGAGCAGTACTTC. Amino acids: CASSVAAGVVYEQYF.